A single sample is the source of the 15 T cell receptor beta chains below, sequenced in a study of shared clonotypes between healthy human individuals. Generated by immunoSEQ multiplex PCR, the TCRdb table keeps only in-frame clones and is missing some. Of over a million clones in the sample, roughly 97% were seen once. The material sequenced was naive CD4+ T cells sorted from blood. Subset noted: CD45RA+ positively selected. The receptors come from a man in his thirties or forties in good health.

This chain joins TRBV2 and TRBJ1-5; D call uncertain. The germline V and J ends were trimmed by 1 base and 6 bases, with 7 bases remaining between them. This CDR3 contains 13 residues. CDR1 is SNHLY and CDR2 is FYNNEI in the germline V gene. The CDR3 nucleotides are TGTGCCAGCAGTGAAGGACATCTTCAGCCCCAGCATTTT. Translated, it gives CASSEGHLQPQHF.

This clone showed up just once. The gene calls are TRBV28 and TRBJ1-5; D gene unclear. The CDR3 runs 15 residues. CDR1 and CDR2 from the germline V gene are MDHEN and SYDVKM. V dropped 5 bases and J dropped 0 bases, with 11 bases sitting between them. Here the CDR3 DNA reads TGTGCCAGCAGTAACGACATTCTTAGCAATCAGCCCCAGCATTTT. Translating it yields CASSNDILSNQPQHF.

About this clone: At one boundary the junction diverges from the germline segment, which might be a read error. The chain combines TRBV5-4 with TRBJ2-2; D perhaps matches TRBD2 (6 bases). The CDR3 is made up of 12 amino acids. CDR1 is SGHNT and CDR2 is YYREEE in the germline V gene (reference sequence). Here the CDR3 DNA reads TGTGCTACCCGGACTGGTTTGGGGGGGCTGTTTTTT. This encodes CATRTGLGGLFF.

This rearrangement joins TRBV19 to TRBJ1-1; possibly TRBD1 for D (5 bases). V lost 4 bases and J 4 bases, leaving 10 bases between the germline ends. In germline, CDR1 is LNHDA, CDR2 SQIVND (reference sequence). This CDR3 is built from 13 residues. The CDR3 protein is CASSNRGVTEAFF. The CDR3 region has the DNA TGTGCCAGTAGTAATCGGGGGGTCACTGAAGCTTTCTTT.

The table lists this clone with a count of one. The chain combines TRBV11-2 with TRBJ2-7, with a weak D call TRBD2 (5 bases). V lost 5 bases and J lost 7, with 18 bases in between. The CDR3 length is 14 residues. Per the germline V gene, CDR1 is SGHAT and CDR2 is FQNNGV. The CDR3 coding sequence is TGTGCCAGCAGCGGCGGGTCATGGGCAAGGGAGCAGTACTTC. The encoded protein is CASSGGSWAREQYF. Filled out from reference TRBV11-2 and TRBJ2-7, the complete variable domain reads EAGVAQSPRYKIIEKRQSVAFWCNPISGHATLYWYQQILGQGPKLLIQFQNNGVVDDSQLPKDRFSAERLKGVDSTLKIQPAKLEDSAVYLCASSGGSWAREQYFGPGTRLTVT.

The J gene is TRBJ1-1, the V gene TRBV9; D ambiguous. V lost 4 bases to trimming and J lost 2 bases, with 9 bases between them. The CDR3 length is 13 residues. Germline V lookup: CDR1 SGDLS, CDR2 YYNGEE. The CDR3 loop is CASSPDLNTEAFF. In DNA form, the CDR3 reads TGTGCCAGCAGCCCGGACCTTAACACTGAAGCTTTCTTT.

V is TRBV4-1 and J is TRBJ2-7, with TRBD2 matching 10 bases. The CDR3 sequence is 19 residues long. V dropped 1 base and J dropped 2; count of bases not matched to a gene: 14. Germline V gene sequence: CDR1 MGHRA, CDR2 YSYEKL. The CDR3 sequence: CASSQAFPGLAPVPYEQYF. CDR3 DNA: TGCGCCAGCAGCCAAGCGTTCCCGGGACTAGCGCCCGTTCCCTACGAGCAGTACTTC.

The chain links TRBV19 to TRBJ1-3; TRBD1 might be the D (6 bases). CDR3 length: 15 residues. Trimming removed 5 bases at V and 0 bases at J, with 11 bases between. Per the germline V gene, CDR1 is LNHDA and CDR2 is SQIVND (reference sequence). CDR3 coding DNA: TGTGCCAGTAGTCCCGGACAGCCCTCTGGAAACACCATATATTTT. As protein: CASSPGQPSGNTIYF.

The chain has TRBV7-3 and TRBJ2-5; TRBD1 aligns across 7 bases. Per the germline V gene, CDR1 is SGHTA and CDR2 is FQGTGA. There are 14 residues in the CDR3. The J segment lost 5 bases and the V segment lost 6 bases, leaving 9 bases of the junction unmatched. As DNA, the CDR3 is TGTGCCAGCAGTTTCGGGACAGTGGGGGAGACCCAGTACTTC. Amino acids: CASSFGTVGETQYF.

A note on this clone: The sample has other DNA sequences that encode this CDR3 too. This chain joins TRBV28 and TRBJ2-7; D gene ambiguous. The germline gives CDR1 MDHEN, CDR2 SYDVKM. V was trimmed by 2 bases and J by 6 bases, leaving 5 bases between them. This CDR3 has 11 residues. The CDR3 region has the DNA TGTGCCAGCAGTTTACTTAGCGAGCAGTACTTC. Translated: CASSLLSEQYF.

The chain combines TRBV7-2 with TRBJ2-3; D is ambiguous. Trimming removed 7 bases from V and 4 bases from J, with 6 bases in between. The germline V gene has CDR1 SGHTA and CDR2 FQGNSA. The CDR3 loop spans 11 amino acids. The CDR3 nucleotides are TGTGCCAGCATTGGCCCAGATACGCAGTATTTT. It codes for CASIGPDTQYF.

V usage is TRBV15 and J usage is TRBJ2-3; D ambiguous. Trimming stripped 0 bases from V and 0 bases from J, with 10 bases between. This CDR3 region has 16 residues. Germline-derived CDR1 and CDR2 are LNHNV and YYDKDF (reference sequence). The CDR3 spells CATSRDSVRSTDTQYF. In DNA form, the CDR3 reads TGTGCCACCAGCAGAGATTCGGTACGGAGCACAGATACGCAGTATTTT.

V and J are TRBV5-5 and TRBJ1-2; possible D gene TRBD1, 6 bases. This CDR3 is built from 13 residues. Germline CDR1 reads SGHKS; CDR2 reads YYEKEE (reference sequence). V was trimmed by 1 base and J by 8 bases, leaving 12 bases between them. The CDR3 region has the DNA TGTGCCAGCAGCTTGCAAGCAGGGGTCGGCTACACCTTC. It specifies CASSLQAGVGYTF.

The CDR3 DNA is TGTGCCAGCAGTCTAGGACCGTCCTATGGCTACACCTTC. Translating it yields CASSLGPSYGYTF. The chain uses TRBV6-4 and TRBJ1-2; no clear D. The CDR3 contains 13 residues. The germline CDR1 and CDR2 sequences are MRHNA and SNTAGT. V lost 5 bases to trimming and J lost 4 bases, with 11 bases between them.

CDR3 sequence (DNA): TGTGCCAGCAGTTACGACCTACCCGATGAGCAGTTCTTC. This sequence encodes CASSYDLPDEQFF. This chain uses TRBV2 with TRBJ2-1; D uncertain. V shed 5 bases and J shed 8 bases, with 13 bases lying between them. The CDR3 has 13 amino acids. Per the germline V gene, CDR1 is SNHLY and CDR2 is FYNNEI.